These 18 T cell receptor beta chains were sequenced from one sample in a study of beta chain features in type 1 diabetes. Overall study results and limits: Type 1 diabetes patients showed a moderate but significant shortening of TCRB CDR3s in all four CD4+ subsets.

These receptors are not linked to any known antigen. Every bit of the isolated RNA underwent reverse transcription, so sequencing read expressed TCRB transcripts. Method: immunoSEQ multiplex PCR; TCRdb's copy keeps in-frame clones and lacks some. There are about 640,000 clones in the sample; around an eighth occur only once, and more than 0.1% lies in the top ten. The specimen was naive CD4+ T cells from blood. The receptor set was obtained from a man between 25 and 39 years old with type 1 diabetes.

This clone was seen only a few times. The chain is built from TRBV10-1 and TRBJ1-5; D is possibly TRBD1 (6 bases). Germline V gives CDR1 WNHNN, CDR2 SYGVQD (reference sequence). V was trimmed by 6 bases and J by 2 bases, leaving 8 bases between them. This CDR3 is 13 amino acids long. The CDR3 loop is CASSPGGNQPQHF. Here the CDR3 DNA reads TGCGCCAGCAGCCCAGGGGGCAATCAGCCCCAGCATTTT.

In its sample, this clone was seen a few times. The rearrangement links TRBV2 to TRBJ1-5; D might be TRBD1 (6 bases). Germline values: CDR1 SNHLY, CDR2 FYNNEI. Trimming left V 1 base short and J 5 bases short, with 9 bases between. The CDR3 has 14 residues. The CDR3 loop reads CASSEEGGHQPQHF. The CDR3 DNA is TGTGCCAGCAGTGAAGAAGGGGGTCATCAGCCCCAGCATTTT. Full variable domain (outside the CDR3, taken from reference TRBV2 and TRBJ1-5): EPEVTQTPSHQVTQMGQEVILRCVPISNHLYFYWYRQILGQKVEFLVSFYNNEISEKSEIFDDQFSVERPDGSNFTLKIRSTKLEDSAMYFCASSEEGGHQPQHFGDGTRLSIL.

The chain links TRBV4-1 to TRBJ2-6; D call uncertain. Trimming left V 0 bases short and J 4 bases short, with 10 bases between. Germline V gene lookup returns CDR1 MGHRA and CDR2 YSYEKL. This CDR3 spans 16 amino acids. CDR3 residues: CASSQDRARGANVLTF. The CDR3 DNA follows: TGCGCCAGCAGCCAAGATCGGGCTCGGGGGGCCAACGTCCTGACTTTC.

V is TRBV11-3 and J is TRBJ2-2; D possibly uses TRBD1 or TRBD2 (6 bases each). This CDR3 region has 15 residues. Germline V gene lookup returns CDR1 SGHNT and CDR2 YENEEA. Trimming removed 5 bases at V and 2 bases at J, with 12 bases between. CDR3: CASSPGGPNTGELFF. The DNA for the CDR3 is TGTGCCAGCAGCCCTGGGGGGCCCAACACCGGGGAGCTGTTTTTT.

This chain uses TRBV25-1 with TRBJ2-1; the D gene is possibly TRBD2 (6 bases). Trimming left V 6 bases short and J 8 bases short, with 17 bases between. CDR1 is MGHDK, CDR2 SYGVNS, per germline. This CDR3 spans 14 amino acids. CDR3 coding DNA: TGTGCCAGCAGCCGGGAGACAGCTTCGCATGAGCAGTTCTTC. This translates into CASSRETASHEQFF.

V is TRBV15 and J is TRBJ1-6; TRBD1 might be the D (6 bases). The V end lost 0 bases, the J end lost 7 bases, and 10 bases lay between the germline ends. The V gene's germline CDR1 is LNHNV and CDR2 YYDKDF (reference sequence). This CDR3 is built from 15 residues. CDR3 sequence: CATSRDGQGNSPLHF. The DNA for the CDR3 is TGTGCCACCAGCAGAGATGGGCAGGGGAATTCACCCCTCCACTTT.

This clone was observed a handful of times. This chain joins TRBV25-1 and TRBJ1-1; TRBD1 matches at 7 bases. The J segment lost 4 bases and the V segment lost 6 bases, leaving 2 bases of the junction unmatched. Germline lookup yields CDR1 MGHDK and CDR2 SYGVNS. This CDR3 is built from 12 residues. The CDR3 DNA is TGTGCCAGCAGGGCAGGGGGCACTGAAGCTTTCTTT. Translating gives CASRAGGTEAFF.

This clone was seen a few times. The chain couples TRBV25-1 to TRBJ2-7; tentative D call: TRBD2 (6 bases). V lost 3 bases, J lost 5 bases, and 17 bases lay in between. The V gene's germline CDR1 is MGHDK and CDR2 SYGVNS. The CDR3 runs 15 residues. The DNA of the CDR3 is TGTGCCAGCAGTGATCGGAGGCGGGGTGCGGACGAGCAGTACTTC. This sequence encodes CASSDRRRGADEQYF.

This clone was seen a handful of times. The chain employs TRBV27 and TRBJ2-5; TRBD1 might be the D (6 bases). The V end was cut by 5 bases, the J end by 2 bases, with 15 bases between. Germline-derived CDR1 and CDR2 are MNHEY and SMNVEV (reference sequence). The CDR3 sequence is 15 residues long. The CDR3 region is CASSKWTASQETQYF. The CDR3 nucleotides are TGTGCCAGCAGTAAATGGACAGCTTCACAAGAGACCCAGTACTTC.

The chain uses TRBV6-4 and TRBJ2-5; D is undetermined. Germline CDR1 MRHNA, CDR2 SNTAGT. V was shortened by 5 bases and J by 7 bases, with 8 bases between the two germline ends. This CDR3 is 11 amino acids long. The CDR3: CASSPHGTQYF. The CDR3 DNA reads as TGTGCCAGCAGTCCCCACGGGACCCAGTACTTC.

This clone was seen a handful of times. The chain is built from TRBV4-3 and TRBJ2-7; 7 nucleotides match TRBD1. V lost 4 bases and J lost 0; bases outside the gene matches: 9. Germline V gene data show CDR1 as LGHNA and CDR2 as YSLEER. CDR3 size: 16 residues. CDR3: CASSPSWTGGSYEQYF. The CDR3 region has the DNA TGCGCCAGCAGCCCCTCATGGACAGGCGGCTCCTACGAGCAGTACTTC.

This clone was seen a handful of times. The DNA of the CDR3 is TGTGCCAGCAGTTACTCGGGGACTCCAAACTATGGCTACACCTTC. The encoded protein is CASSYSGTPNYGYTF. The chain uses TRBV6-5 and TRBJ1-2; perhaps TRBD1 as D (5 bases). CDR1 and CDR2 (germline): MNHEY, SVGAGI. The CDR3 consists of 15 residues. The V and J ends lost 0 bases and 2 bases respectively, with 10 bases between them.

This clone has just a few counts. This chain uses TRBV9 with TRBJ2-3; 9 bases fit TRBD1. The germline V gene encodes CDR1 SGDLS and CDR2 YYNGEE. The CDR3 contains 14 residues. V lost 6 bases, J lost 4 bases, and 6 bases stayed unmatched. CDR3 residues: CASTTTGGADTQYF. Here the CDR3 DNA reads TGTGCCAGCACTACAACAGGGGGCGCAGATACGCAGTATTTT.

J is TRBJ1-5 and V is TRBV7-9; D gene ambiguous. Germline-derived CDR1 and CDR2 are SEHNR and FQNEAQ (reference sequence). The V end lost 3 bases, the J end lost 4 bases, and 10 bases lay between the germline ends. The CDR3 runs 14 residues. The DNA of the CDR3 is TGTGCCAGCAGCTTGAATTCGGGAAATCAGCCCCAGCATTTT. Encoded protein: CASSLNSGNQPQHF.

This clone was detected only a few times. The rearrangement joins TRBV7-7 to TRBJ2-5; no definite D call. The V and J ends lost 5 bases and 2 bases respectively, with 12 bases between them. Germline V CDR1 and CDR2: SSHAT, FNYEAQ (reference sequence). The CDR3 covers 14 residues. CDR3 loop: CASSQDGSQETQYF. The CDR3 DNA reads as TGTGCCAGCAGCCAGGACGGATCTCAAGAGACCCAGTACTTC.

This clone was seen a handful of times. The rearrangement uses TRBV7-2 and TRBJ2-3; a weak D match, TRBD2 (7 bases). Trimming took off 3 bases at V and 3 bases at J, with 13 bases between the two ends. The germline V gene encodes CDR1 SGHTA and CDR2 FQGNSA. The CDR3 spans 15 residues. The CDR3 reads CASSFGGPGTDTQYF. The CDR3 DNA reads as TGTGCCAGCAGCTTCGGGGGGCCCGGGACAGATACGCAGTATTTT. The entire variable domain, with the rest obtained from reference TRBV7-2 and TRBJ2-3, is as follows: GAGVSQSPSNKVTEKGKDVELRCDPISGHTALYWYRQSLGQGLEFLIYFQGNSAPDKSGLPSDRFSAERTGGSVSTLTIQRTQQEDSAVYLCASSFGGPGTDTQYFGPGTRLTVL.

The genes are TRBV19 and TRBJ1-1; D is possibly TRBD1 (5 bases). V lost 7 bases and J lost 2, with 14 bases in between. The germline CDR1 and CDR2 sequences are LNHDA and SQIVND (reference sequence). The CDR3 spans 14 residues. The CDR3 DNA reads as TGTGCCAGTATCCCGGGGGGTGGTAACACTGAAGCTTTCTTT. As protein: CASIPGGGNTEAFF. The variable domain in full, completed from reference TRBV19 and TRBJ1-1, reads DGGITQSPKYLFRKEGQNVTLSCEQNLNHDAMYWYRQDPGQGLRLIYYSQIVNDFQKGDIAEGYSVSREKKESFPLTVTSAQKNPTAFYLCASIPGGGNTEAFFGQGTRLTVV.

The CDR3 protein is CASSEDFGGNSPLHF. The CDR3 bases are TGTGCCAGCAGTGAAGATTTTGGTGGGAATTCACCCCTCCACTTT. The rearrangement links TRBV2 to TRBJ1-6; D is unclear. V lost 1 base and J 7 bases, leaving 11 bases between the germline ends. Looked up from germline, CDR1 is SNHLY and CDR2 is FYNNEI. The CDR3 length is 15 residues.